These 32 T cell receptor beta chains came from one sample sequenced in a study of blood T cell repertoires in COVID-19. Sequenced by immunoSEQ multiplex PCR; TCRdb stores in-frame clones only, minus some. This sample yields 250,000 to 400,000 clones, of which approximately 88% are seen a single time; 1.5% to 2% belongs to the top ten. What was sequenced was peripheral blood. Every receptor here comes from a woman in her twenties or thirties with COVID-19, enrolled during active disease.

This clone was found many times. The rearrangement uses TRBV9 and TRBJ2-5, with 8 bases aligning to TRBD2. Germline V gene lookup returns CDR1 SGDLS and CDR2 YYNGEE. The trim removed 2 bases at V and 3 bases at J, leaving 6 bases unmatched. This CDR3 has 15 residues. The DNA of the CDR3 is TGTGCCAGCAGCGTGTCGGGGGGGCAGGAAGAGACCCAGTACTTC. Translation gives CASSVSGGQEETQYF.

CDR3 protein: CASRWGQGSYEQYF. The CDR3, as DNA: TGTGCCAGCAGGTGGGGACAGGGTAGTTACGAGCAGTACTTC. This chain links TRBV6-6 with TRBJ2-7; 9 bases fit TRBD1. V lost 6 bases to trimming and J lost 4 bases; unmatched junction nucleotides: 7. There are 14 residues in the CDR3. CDR1 is MNHNY and CDR2 is SVGAGI in the germline V gene (reference sequence).

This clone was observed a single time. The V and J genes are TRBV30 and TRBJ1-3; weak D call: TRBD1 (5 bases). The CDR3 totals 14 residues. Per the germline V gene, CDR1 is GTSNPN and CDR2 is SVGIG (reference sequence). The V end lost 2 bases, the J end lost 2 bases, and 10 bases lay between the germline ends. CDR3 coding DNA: TGTGCCTGGAGTCAGGGAGGAACTGGAAACACCATATATTTT. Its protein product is CAWSQGGTGNTIYF.

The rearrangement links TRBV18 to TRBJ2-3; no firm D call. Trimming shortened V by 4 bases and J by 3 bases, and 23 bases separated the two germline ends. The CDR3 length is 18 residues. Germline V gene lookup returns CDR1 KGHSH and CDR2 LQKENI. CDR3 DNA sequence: TGTGCCAGCTCACACTGGGCACCTTGGGCAGTTTTGACAGATACGCAGTATTTT. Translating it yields CASSHWAPWAVLTDTQYF.

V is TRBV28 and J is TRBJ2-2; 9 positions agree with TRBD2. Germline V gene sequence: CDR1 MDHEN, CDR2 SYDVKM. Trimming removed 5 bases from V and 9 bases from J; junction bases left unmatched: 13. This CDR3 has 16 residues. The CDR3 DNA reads TGTGCCAGCAGTCTTGGCTCTAGCGGGGTGCGGCGGGAGCTGTTTTTT. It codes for CASSLGSSGVRRELFF.

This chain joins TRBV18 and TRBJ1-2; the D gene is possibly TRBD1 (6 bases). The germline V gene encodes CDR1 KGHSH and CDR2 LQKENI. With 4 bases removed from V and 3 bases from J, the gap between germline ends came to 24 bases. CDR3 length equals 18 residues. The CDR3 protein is CASSRYSRSGGDDYGYTF. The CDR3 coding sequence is TGTGCCAGCTCACGCTATTCTCGGTCGGGGGGCGACGACTATGGCTACACCTTC. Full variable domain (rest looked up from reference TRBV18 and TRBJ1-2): NAGVMQNPRHLVRRRGQEARLRCSPMKGHSHVYWYRQLPEEGLKFMVYLQKENIIDESGMPKERFSAEFPKEGPSILRIQQVVRGDSAAYFCASSRYSRSGGDDYGYTFGSGTRLTVV.

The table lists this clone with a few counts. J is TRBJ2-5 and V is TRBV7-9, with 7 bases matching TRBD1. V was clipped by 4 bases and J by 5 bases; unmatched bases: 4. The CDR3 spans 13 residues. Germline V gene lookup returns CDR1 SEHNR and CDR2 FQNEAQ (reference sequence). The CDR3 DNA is TGTGCCAGCAGCTCGGGACAGTTCGAGACCCAGTACTTC. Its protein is CASSSGQFETQYF.

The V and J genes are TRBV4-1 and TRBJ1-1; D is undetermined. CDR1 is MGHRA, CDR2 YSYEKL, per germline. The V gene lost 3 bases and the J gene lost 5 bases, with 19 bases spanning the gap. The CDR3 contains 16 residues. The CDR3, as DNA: TGCGCCAGCAGCCACCTAAAGGTGGTGGAGTTGACTGAAGCTTTCTTT. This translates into CASSHLKVVELTEAFF.

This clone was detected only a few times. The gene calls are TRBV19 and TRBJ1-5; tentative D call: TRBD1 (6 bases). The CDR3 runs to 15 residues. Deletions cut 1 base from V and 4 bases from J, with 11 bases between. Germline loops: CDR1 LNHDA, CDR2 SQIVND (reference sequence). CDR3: CASSIGGTYNQPQHF. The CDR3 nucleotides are TGTGCCAGTAGTATAGGGGGGACATATAATCAGCCCCAGCATTTT. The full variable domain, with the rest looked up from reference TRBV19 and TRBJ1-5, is DGGITQSPKYLFRKEGQNVTLSCEQNLNHDAMYWYRQDPGQGLRLIYYSQIVNDFQKGDIAEGYSVSREKKESFPLTVTSAQKNPTAFYLCASSIGGTYNQPQHFGDGTRLSIL.

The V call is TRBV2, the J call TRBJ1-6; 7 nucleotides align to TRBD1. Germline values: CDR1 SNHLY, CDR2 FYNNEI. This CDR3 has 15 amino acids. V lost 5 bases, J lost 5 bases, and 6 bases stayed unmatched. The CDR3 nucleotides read TGTGCCAGCAGTATTACCGGGACAGATAATTCACCCCTCCACTTT. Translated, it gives CASSITGTDNSPLHF.

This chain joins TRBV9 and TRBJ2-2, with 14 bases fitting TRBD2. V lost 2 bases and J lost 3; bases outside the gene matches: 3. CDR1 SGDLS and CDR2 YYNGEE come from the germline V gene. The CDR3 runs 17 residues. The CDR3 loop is CASSVTSGGADTGELFF. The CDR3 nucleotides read TGTGCCAGCAGCGTGACTAGCGGGGGGGCTGACACCGGGGAGCTGTTTTTT.

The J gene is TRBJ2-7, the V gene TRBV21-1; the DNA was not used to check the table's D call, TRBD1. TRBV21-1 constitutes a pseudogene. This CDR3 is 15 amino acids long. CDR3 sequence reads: CASSSGQGRGYEQYV. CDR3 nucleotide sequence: TGTGCCAGCAGCAGCGGACAGGGAAGAGGGTACGAGCAGTACGTC.

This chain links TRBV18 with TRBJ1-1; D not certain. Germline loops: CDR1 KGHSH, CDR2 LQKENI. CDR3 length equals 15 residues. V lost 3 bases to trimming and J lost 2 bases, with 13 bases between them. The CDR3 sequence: CASSPSPGINTEAFF. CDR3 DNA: TGTGCCAGCTCACCTTCACCGGGGATAAACACTGAAGCTTTCTTT.

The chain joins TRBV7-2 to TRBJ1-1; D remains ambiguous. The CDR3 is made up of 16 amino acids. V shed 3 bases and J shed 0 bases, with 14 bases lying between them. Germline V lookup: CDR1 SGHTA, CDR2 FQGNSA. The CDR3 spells CASSLAEMGMNTEAFF. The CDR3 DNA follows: TGTGCCAGCAGCTTGGCGGAAATGGGTATGAACACTGAAGCTTTCTTT.

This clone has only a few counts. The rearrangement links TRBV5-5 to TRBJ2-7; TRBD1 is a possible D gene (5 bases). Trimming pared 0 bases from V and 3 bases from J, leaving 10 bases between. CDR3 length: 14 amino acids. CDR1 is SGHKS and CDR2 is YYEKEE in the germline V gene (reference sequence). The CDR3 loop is CASSLAGKVYEQYF. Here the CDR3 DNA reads TGTGCCAGCAGCTTGGCAGGGAAGGTCTACGAGCAGTACTTC.

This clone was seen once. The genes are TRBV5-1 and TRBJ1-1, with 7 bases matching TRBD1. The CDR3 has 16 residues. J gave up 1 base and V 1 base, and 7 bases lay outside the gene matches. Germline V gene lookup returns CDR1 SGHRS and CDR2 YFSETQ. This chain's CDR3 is CASSLKTGLANTEAFF. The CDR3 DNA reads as TGCGCCAGCAGCTTGAAGACAGGGTTAGCGAACACTGAAGCTTTCTTT.

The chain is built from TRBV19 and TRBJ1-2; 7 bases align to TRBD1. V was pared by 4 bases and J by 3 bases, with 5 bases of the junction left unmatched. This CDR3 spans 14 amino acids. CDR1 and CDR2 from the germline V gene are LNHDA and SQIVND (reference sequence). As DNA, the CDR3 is TGTGCCAGTAGTAGGACAGGAGGAGACTATGGCTACACCTTC. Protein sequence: CASSRTGGDYGYTF.

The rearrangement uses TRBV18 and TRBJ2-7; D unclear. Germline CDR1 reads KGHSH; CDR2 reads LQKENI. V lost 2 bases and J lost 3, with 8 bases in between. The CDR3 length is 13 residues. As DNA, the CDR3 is TGTGCCAGCTCACCAGCGCGCGGCTACGAGCAGTACTTC. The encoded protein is CASSPARGYEQYF. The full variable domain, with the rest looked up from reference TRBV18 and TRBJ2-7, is NAGVMQNPRHLVRRRGQEARLRCSPMKGHSHVYWYRQLPEEGLKFMVYLQKENIIDESGMPKERFSAEFPKEGPSILRIQQVVRGDSAAYFCASSPARGYEQYFGPGTRLTVT.

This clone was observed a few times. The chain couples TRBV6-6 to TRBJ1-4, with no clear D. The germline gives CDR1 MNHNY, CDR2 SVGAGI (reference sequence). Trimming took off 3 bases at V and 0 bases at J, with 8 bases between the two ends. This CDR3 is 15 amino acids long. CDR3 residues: CASSYGSATNEKLFF. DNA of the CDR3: TGTGCCAGCAGTTATGGGAGTGCAACTAATGAAAAACTGTTTTTT.

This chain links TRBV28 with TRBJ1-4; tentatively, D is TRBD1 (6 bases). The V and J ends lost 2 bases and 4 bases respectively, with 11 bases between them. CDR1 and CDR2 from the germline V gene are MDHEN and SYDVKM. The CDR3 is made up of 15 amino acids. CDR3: CASSLGGARNEKLFF. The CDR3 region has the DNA TGTGCCAGCAGTTTAGGGGGGGCGCGTAATGAAAAACTGTTTTTT.

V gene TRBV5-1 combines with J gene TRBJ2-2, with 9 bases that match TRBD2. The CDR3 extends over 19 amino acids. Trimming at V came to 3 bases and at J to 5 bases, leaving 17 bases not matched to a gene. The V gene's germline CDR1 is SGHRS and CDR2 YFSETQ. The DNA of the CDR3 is TGCGCCAGCAGCTGGGGGATAGCGGGGGCCCAACCCCCTACCGGGGAGCTGTTTTTT. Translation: CASSWGIAGAQPPTGELFF.

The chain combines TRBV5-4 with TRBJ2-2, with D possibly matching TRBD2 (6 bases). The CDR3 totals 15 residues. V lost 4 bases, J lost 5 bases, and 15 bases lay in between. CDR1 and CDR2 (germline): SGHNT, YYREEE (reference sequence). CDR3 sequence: CASSPAPGETGELFF. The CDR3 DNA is TGTGCCAGCAGCCCCGCCCCGGGGGAGACCGGGGAGCTGTTTTTT.

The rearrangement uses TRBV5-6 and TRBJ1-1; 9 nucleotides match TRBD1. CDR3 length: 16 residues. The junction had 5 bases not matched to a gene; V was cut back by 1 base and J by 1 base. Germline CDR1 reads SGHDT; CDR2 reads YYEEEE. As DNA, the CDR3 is TGTGCCAGCAGCTTGCCTGGACAGGGGTCGAACACTGAAGCTTTCTTT. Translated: CASSLPGQGSNTEAFF. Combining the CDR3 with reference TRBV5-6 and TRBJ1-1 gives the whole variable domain DAGVTQSPTHLIKTRGQQVTLRCSPKSGHDTVSWYQQALGQGPQFIFQYYEEEERQRGNFPDRFSGHQFPNYSSELNVNALLLGDSALYLCASSLPGQGSNTEAFFGQGTRLTVV.

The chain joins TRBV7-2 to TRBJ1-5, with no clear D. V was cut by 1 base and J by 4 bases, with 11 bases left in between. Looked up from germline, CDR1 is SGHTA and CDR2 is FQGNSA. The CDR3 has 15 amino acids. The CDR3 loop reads CASSLDSGSNQPQHF. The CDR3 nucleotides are TGTGCCAGCAGCTTAGATTCAGGATCTAATCAGCCCCAGCATTTT. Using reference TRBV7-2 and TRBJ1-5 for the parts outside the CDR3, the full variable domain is GAGVSQSPSNKVTEKGKDVELRCDPISGHTALYWYRQSLGQGLEFLIYFQGNSAPDKSGLPSDRFSAERTGGSVSTLTIQRTQQEDSAVYLCASSLDSGSNQPQHFGDGTRLSIL.

In DNA form, the CDR3 reads TGTGCCAGCAGCGTAGCGGGGTCCCCCTACGAGCAGTACTTC. It encodes CASSVAGSPYEQYF. The J gene is TRBJ2-7, the V gene TRBV9, with D perhaps matching TRBD2 (5 bases). V gave up 0 bases and J gave up 2 bases, with 9 bases separating them. The CDR3 spans 14 residues. Per the germline V gene, CDR1 is SGDLS and CDR2 is YYNGEE.

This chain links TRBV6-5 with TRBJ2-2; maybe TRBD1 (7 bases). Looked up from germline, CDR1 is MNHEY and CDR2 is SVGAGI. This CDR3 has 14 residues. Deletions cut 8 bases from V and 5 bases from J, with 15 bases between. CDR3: CASVRTGGTGELFF. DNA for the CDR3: TGTGCCAGCGTTCGGACAGGAGGGACCGGGGAGCTGTTTTTT.

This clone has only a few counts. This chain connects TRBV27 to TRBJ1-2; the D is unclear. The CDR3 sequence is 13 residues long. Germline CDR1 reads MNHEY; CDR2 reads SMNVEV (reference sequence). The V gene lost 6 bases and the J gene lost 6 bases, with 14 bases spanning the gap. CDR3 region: CASSRSNRDGYTF. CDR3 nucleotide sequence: TGTGCCAGCAGCCGTTCCAACCGGGATGGCTACACCTTC.

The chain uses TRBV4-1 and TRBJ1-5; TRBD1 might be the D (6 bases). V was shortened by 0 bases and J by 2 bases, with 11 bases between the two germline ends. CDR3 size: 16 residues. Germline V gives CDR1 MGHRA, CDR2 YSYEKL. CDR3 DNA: TGCGCCAGCAGCCAAGAAGCCACAGGGCGCAATCAGCCCCAGCATTTT. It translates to CASSQEATGRNQPQHF.

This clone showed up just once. The CDR3 region has the DNA TGTGCCAGCAGCCGAGGCATTAGCGGGGGCGGGGAGACCCAGTACTTC. This codes for CASSRGISGGGETQYF. The chain couples TRBV3-1 (or the pseudogene TRBV3-2) to TRBJ2-5, with TRBD2 matching over 9 bases. Germline CDR1 is LGHDT and CDR2 is YNNKEL (reference sequence). The CDR3 covers 16 residues. V lost 4 bases to trimming and J lost 5 bases; unmatched junction nucleotides: 11.

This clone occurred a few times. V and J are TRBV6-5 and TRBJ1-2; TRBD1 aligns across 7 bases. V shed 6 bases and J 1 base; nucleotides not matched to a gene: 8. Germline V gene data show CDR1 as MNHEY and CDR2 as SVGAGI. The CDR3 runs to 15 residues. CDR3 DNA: TGTGCCAGCAGAACAGGGACAGCGCATAACTATGGCTACACCTTC. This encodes CASRTGTAHNYGYTF.

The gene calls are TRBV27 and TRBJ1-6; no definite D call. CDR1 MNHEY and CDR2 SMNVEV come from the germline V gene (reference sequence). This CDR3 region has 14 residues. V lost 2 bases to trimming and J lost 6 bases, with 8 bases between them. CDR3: CASSLRRANSPLHF. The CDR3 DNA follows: TGTGCCAGCAGTTTAAGGAGGGCTAATTCACCCCTCCACTTT.

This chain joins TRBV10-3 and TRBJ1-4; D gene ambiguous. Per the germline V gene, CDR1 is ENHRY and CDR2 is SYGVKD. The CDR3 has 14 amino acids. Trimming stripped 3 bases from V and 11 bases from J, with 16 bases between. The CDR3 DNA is TGTGCCATCAGTGAACAATCTGGGAGCGGGAAACTGTTTTTT. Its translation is CAISEQSGSGKLFF.